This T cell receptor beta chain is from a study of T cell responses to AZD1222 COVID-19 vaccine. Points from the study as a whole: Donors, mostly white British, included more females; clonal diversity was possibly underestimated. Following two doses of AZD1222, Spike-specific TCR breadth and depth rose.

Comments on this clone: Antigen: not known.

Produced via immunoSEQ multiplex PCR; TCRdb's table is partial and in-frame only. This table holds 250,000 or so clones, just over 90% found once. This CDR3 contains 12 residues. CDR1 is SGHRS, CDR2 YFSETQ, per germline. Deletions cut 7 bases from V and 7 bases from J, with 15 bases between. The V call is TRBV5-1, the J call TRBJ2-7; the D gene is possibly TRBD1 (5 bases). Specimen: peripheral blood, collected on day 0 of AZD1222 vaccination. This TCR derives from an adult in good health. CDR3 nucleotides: TGCGCCAGCGGTACAGGAGCGAGGGAGCAGTACTTC. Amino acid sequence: CASGTGAREQYF.